These T cell receptor beta chains were read from a single sample in a study of T cell responses to AZD1222 COVID-19 vaccine. Some clones are missing from TCRdb's copy, which holds only in-frame ones; the method was immunoSEQ multiplex PCR. The top ten hold about 9.5% of the sample, which has approximately 130,000 clones, approximately 90% seen once. The sequenced sample was peripheral blood, obtained 28 days after the second AZD1222 dose. Source of these receptors: an adult who received the AZD1222 COVID-19 vaccine. Each CDR3 is given with its conserved first and last residue.

TRBJ2-5 | TRBV19 | CARAGTSGGAGETQYF
TRBJ1-2 | TRBV11-2 | CASSPQGYGYTF
TRBJ1-2 | TRBV6-2/TRBV6-3 | CASSYDTTRIYGYTF
TRBJ2-7 | TRBV7-8 | CASRTGAIKDTGEQYF
TRBJ1-1 | TRBV1 | CTSSQEGREAFF
TRBJ1-2 | TRBV3-1/TRBV3-2 | CASSHGQVLYGYTF
TRBJ1-5 | TRBV7-2 | CASSRDRGQPQHF
TRBJ2-2 | TRBV3-1/TRBV3-2 | CASSHGRVSGELFF
TRBJ2-2 | TRBV5-1 | CASSTRALGTGELFF
TRBJ2-7 | TRBV5-1 | CASSLGSAYEQYF
TRBJ2-7 | TRBV6-2/TRBV6-3 | CASSYSIGVESSYEQYF
TRBJ1-2 | TRBV6-5 | CASSMGLNYGYTF
TRBJ2-3 | TRBV4-1 | CASSQGDPDTQYF
TRBJ2-7 | TRBV12-5 | CASGPPQGGRPWREQYF
TRBJ1-2 | TRBV19 | CASSPYREPPVYGYTF
TRBJ1-1 | TRBV4-3 | CASSQAPQGANTEAFF
TRBJ1-4 | TRBV18 | CASSPNPGTGREKLFF
TRBJ2-1 | TRBV7-9 | CASTLAGLSYNEQFF
TRBJ1-2 | TRBV2 | CASGQGAHGYTF
TRBJ1-2 | TRBV13 | CASSLGRGRSNYGYTF
TRBJ1-3 | TRBV4-2 | CASSRQGGSGNTIYF
TRBJ2-3 | TRBV4-3 | CASSHLRDSGDTQYF
TRBJ1-1 | TRBV7-9 | CASSETGGTEAFF
TRBJ1-6 | TRBV5-1 | CASSRQGDSYNSPLHF
TRBJ1-1 | TRBV10-3 | CAIRERQGSEAFF
TRBJ1-2 | TRBV5-4 | CASSPPGQNYGYTF
TRBJ1-1 | TRBV13 | CASSLGGTNTEAFF
TRBJ1-6 | TRBV5-5 | CASSDRSSYNSPLHF
TRBJ1-3 | TRBV5-6 | CASSSRWDSGNTIYF
TRBJ2-3 | TRBV4-1 | CASSQPLGSTDTQYF
TRBJ2-7 | TRBV5-1 | CASSFASEQYF
TRBJ1-1 | TRBV30 | CAWLPASRTEAFF
TRBJ1-3 | TRBV6-5 | CASSLAGTGNTIYF
TRBJ1-1 | TRBV20-1 | CRATGGSEAFF
TRBJ1-3 | TRBV19 | CASSIQGMGNTIYF
TRBJ2-7 | TRBV20-1 | CSALSSYEQYF
TRBJ2-1 | TRBV3-1/TRBV3-2 | CASSGQDSNEQFF
TRBJ2-5 | TRBV11-2 | CASSLDPLDPGAEGETQYF
TRBJ1-3 | TRBV4-3 | CASSQGLSSSGNTIYF
TRBJ1-4 | TRBV19 | CASRNLTNEKLFF
TRBJ2-5 | TRBV5-1 | CASSLQLEQETQYF
TRBJ1-5 | TRBV30 | CAWSPQDHQPQHF
TRBJ1-3 | TRBV2 | CASRGQGNTIYF
TRBJ2-7 | TRBV11-2 | CASSSWDLRAPYEQYF
TRBJ1-2 | TRBV2 | CASSGDRGLLGGYTF
TRBJ1-1 | TRBV7-9 | CASRVQGGMNTEAFF
TRBJ1-1 | TRBV14 | CASSQPQGGMNTEAFF
TRBJ1-1 | TRBV18 | CASSPYTGNTEAFF
TRBJ2-5 | TRBV2 | CASSGHTSEVETQYF
TRBJ1-2 | TRBV15 | CATSVGTGGAIGGYTF
TRBJ1-1 | TRBV21-1 | CASSKDRTANTEAFF
TRBJ2-7 | TRBV2 | CASSASGLGYQQYF
TRBJ1-1 | TRBV7-2 | CASSLVFGGPGYTEAFF
TRBJ1-5 | TRBV7-8 | CASSVTTGHSNQPQHF
TRBJ1-4 | TRBV15 | CAPRPKRAANEKLFF